These T cell receptor beta chains were read from a single sample in a study of CD8 T cells in seronegative destructive rheumatoid arthritis. Clones were sequenced by immunoSEQ multiplex PCR, and TCRdb holds only the in-frame ones, with some missing. The data contain several hundred clones, 80% to 90% of them singletons. Sample: CD8+ T cells from blood. The receptors derive from a woman aged 50-75 years with seronegative destructive rheumatoid arthritis. Each CDR3 is given with its conserved first and last residue. A D gene is named only where the DNA matches it firmly. Clone size is stated in some rows and not others, as once, few, many or a class when expanded.

clone size: .; J gene: TRBJ2-1; V gene: TRBV7-9; D gene: .; CDR3 DNA: TGTGCCAGCAGCTTAGGGGACCTAGCGACACGCTACAATGAGCAGTTCTTC; CDR3 protein: CASSLGDLATRYNEQFF
clone size: few; J gene: TRBJ2-7; V gene: TRBV4-3; D gene: TRBD1; CDR3 DNA: TGCGCCAGCAGCCAATCAGGGGACAGGGGCTTCCACGAGCAGTACTTC; CDR3 protein: CASSQSGDRGFHEQYF
clone size: .; J gene: TRBJ2-2; V gene: TRBV9; D gene: .; CDR3 DNA: TGTGCCAGCAGCATCGAGCCGAACACCGGGGAGCTGTTTTTT; CDR3 protein: CASSIEPNTGELFF
clone size: .; J gene: TRBJ1-1; V gene: TRBV10-1; D gene: .; CDR3 DNA: TGCGCCAGCTCGACGGCAGGGCAAAACACTGAAGCTTTCTTT; CDR3 protein: CASSTAGQNTEAFF
clone size: .; J gene: TRBJ2-3; V gene: TRBV5-8; D gene: TRBD1; CDR3 DNA: TGTGCCAGCAGCTTCGGGACAGGGTCCGCAGATACGCAGTATTTT; CDR3 protein: CASSFGTGSADTQYF
clone size: .; J gene: TRBJ1-3; V gene: TRBV11-3; D gene: .; CDR3 DNA: TGTGCCAGCAGCTTAGCCCTGGGCAGCTCTGGAAACACCATATATTTT; CDR3 protein: CASSLALGSSGNTIYF
clone size: .; J gene: TRBJ2-6; V gene: TRBV30; D gene: .; CDR3 DNA: TGTGCCTGGGCAGGAAGGCGTTATAACAAAGGTCGGGCCAACGTCCTGACTTTC; CDR3 protein: CAWAGRRYNKGRANVLTF
clone size: .; J gene: TRBJ2-5; V gene: TRBV4-1; D gene: .; CDR3 DNA: TGCGCCAGCAGCCAAGAGGTGGAGCGACTCCAAGAGACCCAGTACTTC; CDR3 protein: CASSQEVERLQETQYF
clone size: .; J gene: TRBJ2-3; V gene: TRBV11-2; D gene: .; CDR3 DNA: TGTGCCAGCAGCTATGGGACTGTCTTCACAGATACGCAGTATTTT; CDR3 protein: CASSYGTVFTDTQYF
clone size: .; J gene: TRBJ2-3; V gene: TRBV5-6; D gene: .; CDR3 DNA: TGTGCCAGCAGTCCCCCTTCTAGCACAGATACGCAGTATTTT; CDR3 protein: CASSPPSSTDTQYF
clone size: .; J gene: TRBJ1-5; V gene: TRBV28; D gene: .; CDR3 DNA: TGTGCCAGCAGTTTTAGGGGTAGCAATCAGCCCCAGCATTTT; CDR3 protein: CASSFRGSNQPQHF
clone size: .; J gene: TRBJ2-1; V gene: TRBV4-1; D gene: TRBD1; CDR3 DNA: TGCGCCAGCAGCCAAGGGGACAGGGGCACCTACAATGAGCAGTTCTTC; CDR3 protein: CASSQGDRGTYNEQFF
clone size: .; J gene: TRBJ2-7; V gene: TRBV6-5; D gene: TRBD1; CDR3 DNA: TGTGCCAGCAGTTACTCGGGGCAGGGGGCAGGGTACGAGCAGTACTTC; CDR3 protein: CASSYSGQGAGYEQYF
clone size: hyperexpanded; J gene: TRBJ1-5; V gene: TRBV27; D gene: .; CDR3 DNA: TGTGCCAGCAGTTCGAGTACGGGGTATCAGCCCCAGCATTTT; CDR3 protein: CASSSSTGYQPQHF
clone size: .; J gene: TRBJ2-7; V gene: TRBV4-2; D gene: .; CDR3 DNA: TGTGCCAGCAGCCAAGATCGGGCAGGGCGGGAGCAGTACTTC; CDR3 protein: CASSQDRAGREQYF
clone size: .; J gene: TRBJ2-2; V gene: TRBV7-9; D gene: TRBD2; CDR3 DNA: TGTGCCAGCAGCCCGCGGGGGTACACCGGGGAGCTGTTTTTT; CDR3 protein: CASSPRGYTGELFF
clone size: .; J gene: TRBJ1-1; V gene: TRBV4-3; D gene: .; CDR3 DNA: TGCGCCAGCAGCCAAGGAGGGTGGGCGAACACTGAAGCTTTCTTT; CDR3 protein: CASSQGGWANTEAFF
clone size: .; J gene: TRBJ2-2; V gene: TRBV18; D gene: .; CDR3 DNA: TGTGCCAGCTCACCAAAGGGGCCCACGAACACCGGGGAGCTGTTTTTT; CDR3 protein: CASSPKGPTNTGELFF
clone size: once; J gene: TRBJ2-3; V gene: TRBV15; D gene: TRBD2; CDR3 DNA: TGTGCCACCAGCAGAGCGGGGGGGCGCACAGATACGCAGTATTTT; CDR3 protein: CATSRAGGRTDTQYF
clone size: .; J gene: TRBJ1-2; V gene: TRBV6-5; D gene: TRBD1; CDR3 DNA: TGTGCCAGCAGCCCTCAGACAGGGACGGTCTTGAGCTACACCTTC; CDR3 protein: CASSPQTGTVLSYTF
clone size: .; J gene: TRBJ2-7; V gene: TRBV7-9; D gene: .; CDR3 DNA: TGTGCCAGCAGCTTACTCCCGCGGGAGCAGTACTTC; CDR3 protein: CASSLLPREQYF
clone size: .; J gene: TRBJ2-5; V gene: TRBV27; D gene: TRBD2; CDR3 DNA: TGTGCCAGCAGTACTGGGACTAGCGGGAAAGAGACCCAGTACTTC; CDR3 protein: CASSTGTSGKETQYF
clone size: .; J gene: TRBJ1-2; V gene: TRBV19; D gene: TRBD1; CDR3 DNA: TGTGCCAGTAGTATAGTACTCACAGGGGACTATGGCTACACCTTC; CDR3 protein: CASSIVLTGDYGYTF
clone size: .; J gene: TRBJ2-6; V gene: TRBV28; D gene: .; CDR3 DNA: TGTGCCAGCAGACGGACGGGGGACTCTGGGGCCAACGTCCTGACTTTC; CDR3 protein: CASRRTGDSGANVLTF
clone size: .; J gene: TRBJ1-1; V gene: TRBV9; D gene: .; CDR3 DNA: TGTGCCAGCAGCCCACCCGTAGCGGTGATGAACACTGAAGCTTTCTTT; CDR3 protein: CASSPPVAVMNTEAFF
clone size: .; J gene: TRBJ2-3; V gene: TRBV11-3; D gene: .; CDR3 DNA: TGTGCCAGCAGCTTAGGAACTAGCCGGTTTGAAGATACGCAGTATTTT; CDR3 protein: CASSLGTSRFEDTQYF
clone size: .; J gene: TRBJ2-5; V gene: TRBV6-7; D gene: TRBD1; CDR3 DNA: TGTGCCAGCAGTTACCGGTTCGTACGGGACAGGGGAGTCCGGGGCGGGACCCAGTACTTC; CDR3 protein: CASSYRFVRDRGVRGGTQYF
clone size: .; J gene: TRBJ2-2; V gene: TRBV10-1; D gene: TRBD2; CDR3 DNA: TGCGCCAGCGCGGTGGGTAGCGGGAGGCACAACACCGGGGAGCTGTTTTTT; CDR3 protein: CASAVGSGRHNTGELFF
clone size: .; J gene: TRBJ2-1; V gene: TRBV18; D gene: .; CDR3 DNA: TGTGCCAGCTCACCACCAGGGGTTGAGCAGTTCTTC; CDR3 protein: CASSPPGVEQFF
clone size: .; J gene: TRBJ2-7; V gene: TRBV6-5; D gene: TRBD2; CDR3 DNA: TGTGCCAGCAGTTTAGACGGGGGGGCTTACGAGCAGTACTTC; CDR3 protein: CASSLDGGAYEQYF
clone size: .; J gene: TRBJ1-6; V gene: TRBV5-1; D gene: .; CDR3 DNA: TGCGCCAGCAGCTCGGGAGGGGGACTCCCTGGCTCCTATAATTCACCCCTCCACTTT; CDR3 protein: CASSSGGGLPGSYNSPLHF
clone size: .; J gene: TRBJ2-1; V gene: TRBV25-1; D gene: .; CDR3 DNA: TGTGCCAGCTCTGCGTGTGAGCAGTTCTTC; CDR3 protein: CASSACEQFF
clone size: once; J gene: TRBJ2-1; V gene: TRBV6-1; D gene: TRBD2; CDR3 DNA: TGTGCCAGCAGTGACGGACTAGCGGGGTACAATGAGCAGTTCTTC; CDR3 protein: CASSDGLAGYNEQFF
clone size: .; J gene: TRBJ2-7; V gene: TRBV5-4; D gene: .; CDR3 DNA: TGTGCCAGCAGCCAATCCTCCTACGAGCAGTACTTC; CDR3 protein: CASSQSSYEQYF
clone size: .; J gene: TRBJ1-1; V gene: TRBV7-9; D gene: TRBD1; CDR3 DNA: TGTGCCAGCAGCCCGGGACAGCTTTTGAACACTGAAGCTTTCTTT; CDR3 protein: CASSPGQLLNTEAFF
clone size: .; J gene: TRBJ1-2; V gene: TRBV28; D gene: .; CDR3 DNA: TGTGCCAGCAGTAAAGGGGAGGGCGGCAGGGGATGGGACTATGGCTACACCTTC; CDR3 protein: CASSKGEGGRGWDYGYTF
clone size: .; J gene: TRBJ2-7; V gene: TRBV10-2; D gene: TRBD2; CDR3 DNA: TGCGCCAGCAGTGGTATCAAACGACTAGCGAACCCCTACGAGCAGTACTTC; CDR3 protein: CASSGIKRLANPYEQYF